This is a list of T cell receptor beta chains from one sample in a study of blood T cell repertoires in COVID-19. Libraries were prepared by immunoSEQ multiplex PCR; TCRdb keeps only in-frame clonotypes and omits some of them. The table includes fewer than 250,000 clones, around four fifths detected once. The source material was peripheral blood. All receptors derive from a woman aged 60 to 75 with active or convalescent COVID-19. Each CDR3 is given with its conserved first and last residue. A D gene is named only where the DNA matches it firmly. Some rows have no size entry. The others give once, few or many, or a class for an expanded clone.

v_call,clone_size,j_call,d_call,cdr3_aa,cdr3_nt
TRBV24-1,NA,TRBJ2-1,TRBD2,CATSGLTSGRFF,TGTGCCACCAGTGGCCTGACTAGCGGGAGATTCTTC
TRBV29-1,NA,TRBJ1-1,TRBD1,CSVAGQGGTEAFF,TGCAGCGTAGCAGGACAGGGGGGCACTGAAGCTTTCTTT
TRBV7-8,few,TRBJ2-7,TRBD2,CASSLGSGRAYREQYF,TGTGCCAGCAGCTTAGGTAGCGGGAGGGCCTATCGCGAGCAGTACTTC
TRBV28,few,TRBJ1-2,NA,CASRTRPGNWDYGYTF,TGTGCCAGCAGAACTCGGCCAGGGAACTGGGACTATGGCTACACCTTC
TRBV11-2,NA,TRBJ2-5,TRBD2,CASSPRGEAGGRETQYF,TGTGCCAGCAGCCCCCGAGGGGAGGCGGGGGGGAGAGAGACCCAGTACTTC
TRBV10-1,few,TRBJ2-1,NA,CASSETRDYNEQFF,TGCGCCAGCAGTGAGACGCGGGACTACAATGAGCAGTTCTTC
TRBV5-1,NA,TRBJ1-2,NA,CASSLRAGRDGYTF,TGCGCCAGCAGCTTAAGGGCGGGCCGGGATGGCTACACCTTC
TRBV6-5,NA,TRBJ1-4,NA,CASSNNIPTGEKLFF,TGTGCCAGCAGTAATAATATACCCACAGGAGAAAAACTGTTTTTT
TRBV27,once,TRBJ1-6,NA,CASTGQRNSPLHF,TGTGCCAGCACAGGACAGCGTAATTCACCCCTCCACTTT
TRBV10-3,NA,TRBJ2-5,NA,CAISEVGETQYF,TGTGCCATCAGTGAGGTCGGAGAGACCCAGTACTTC
TRBV5-6,NA,TRBJ2-7,TRBD2,CASMTASGDYEQYF,TGTGCCAGCATGACCGCTAGCGGAGACTACGAGCAGTACTTC
TRBV24-1,NA,TRBJ2-6,TRBD1,CATSGQQGAAGANVLTF,TGTGCCACCAGTGGTCAACAGGGGGCAGCGGGGGCCAACGTCCTGACTTTC
TRBV11-3,NA,TRBJ2-7,TRBD1,CASSLDLKWDRKSYEQYF,TGTGCCAGCAGCTTAGATCTAAAGTGGGACAGGAAATCCTACGAGCAGTACTTC
TRBV11-2,NA,TRBJ2-2,TRBD1,CASSQNPDRGTGELFF,TGTGCCAGCAGCCAAAACCCCGACAGGGGTACCGGGGAGCTGTTTTTT
TRBV3-1/TRBV3-2,NA,TRBJ1-1,NA,CASSQERHQEAFF,TGTGCCAGCAGCCAAGAACGACACCAGGAAGCTTTCTTT
TRBV28,few,TRBJ1-1,NA,CATRTVAENTEAFF,TGTGCCACGCGAACAGTGGCCGAGAACACTGAAGCTTTCTTT
TRBV29-1,NA,TRBJ1-1,TRBD1,CSVTGGTEAFF,TGCAGCGTTACAGGGGGCACTGAAGCTTTCTTT
TRBV11-3,few,TRBJ2-7,TRBD2,CASSWTSGSHEQYF,TGTGCCAGCAGCTGGACTAGCGGGAGCCACGAGCAGTACTTC
TRBV2,NA,TRBJ2-4,TRBD2,CASSLLGRGLAGGLDIQYF,TGTGCCAGCAGCCTCCTCGGGAGGGGCCTAGCGGGAGGGTTGGACATTCAGTACTTC
TRBV6-5,NA,TRBJ1-2,NA,CASIWTANYGYTF,TGTGCCAGCATTTGGACAGCTAACTATGGCTACACCTTC
TRBV24-1,once,TRBJ2-1,NA,CATSDPQGVTYNEQFF,TGTGCCACCAGTGACCCACAGGGTGTAACCTACAATGAGCAGTTCTTC
TRBV14,once,TRBJ2-7,NA,CASSRAIAVSEQYF,TGTGCCAGCAGCCGGGCTATAGCGGTTTCTGAGCAGTACTTC
TRBV6-1,NA,TRBJ1-4,NA,CASSEVLAGTTNEKLFF,TGTGCCAGCAGTGAAGTTTTAGCCGGAACAACTAATGAAAAACTGTTTTTT
TRBV5-6,NA,TRBJ1-3,NA,CASSFGRSGNTIYF,TGTGCCAGCAGCTTTGGCAGATCTGGAAACACCATATATTTT
TRBV19,once,TRBJ2-6,NA,CASSIGSGANVLTF,TGTGCCAGTAGTATCGGCTCTGGGGCCAACGTCCTGACTTTC
TRBV7-7,NA,TRBJ2-1,TRBD2,CASSLGLAGYNEQFF,TGTGCTAGCAGCTTGGGACTAGCGGGGTACAATGAGCAGTTCTTC
TRBV25-1,few,TRBJ2-1,TRBD2,CASNLAGGREQFF,TGTGCCAGCAATTTAGCGGGGGGGCGGGAGCAGTTCTTC
TRBV27,few,TRBJ2-5,NA,CASSLSSGDSRETQYF,TGTGCCAGCAGTTTATCCTCAGGGGATTCAAGGGAGACCCAGTACTTC
TRBV5-4,NA,TRBJ1-1,NA,CASSSPLEDSTEAFF,TGTGCCAGCAGCTCCCCACTGGAAGACAGCACTGAAGCTTTCTTT
TRBV5-4,NA,TRBJ2-5,TRBD1,CASSLAGQGETQYF,TGTGCCAGCAGCTTGGCCGGACAGGGGGAGACCCAGTACTTC
TRBV27,NA,TRBJ2-1,TRBD1,CASSPGPGTGDYNEQFF,TGTGCCAGCAGCCCCGGCCCTGGGACAGGGGACTACAATGAGCAGTTCTTC
TRBV5-4,NA,TRBJ2-1,TRBD2,CASSPGLADISSYNEQFF,TGTGCCAGCAGCCCGGGACTAGCGGACATAAGCTCCTACAATGAGCAGTTCTTC
TRBV14,few,TRBJ2-1,NA,CASSHHARDSLGLSYNEQFF,TGTGCCAGCAGCCACCACGCCCGGGACTCTCTTGGGCTGTCCTACAATGAGCAGTTCTTC
TRBV6-5,once,TRBJ2-1,NA,CASSYPRGSGNNEQFF,TGTGCCAGCAGTTACCCCCGGGGGAGTGGGAACAATGAGCAGTTCTTC
TRBV5-1,NA,TRBJ2-3,TRBD2,CASLRLAPTDTQYF,TGCGCCAGCCTTAGACTAGCGCCTACAGATACGCAGTATTTT
TRBV10-1,few,TRBJ2-3,NA,CASSERDIIDTQYF,TGCGCCAGCAGTGAGCGGGATATAATAGATACGCAGTATTTT
TRBV18,NA,TRBJ1-1,NA,CASSPGAGVNTEAFF,TGTGCCAGCTCACCAGGGGCAGGGGTAAACACTGAAGCTTTCTTT
TRBV29-1,NA,TRBJ2-7,TRBD2,CSVVPSGRREQYF,TGCAGCGTTGTCCCTAGCGGGAGACGCGAGCAGTACTTC
TRBV15,NA,TRBJ1-1,NA,CATSRDRVGNTEAFF,TGTGCCACCAGCAGAGACAGGGTGGGGAACACTGAAGCTTTCTTT
TRBV12-3/TRBV12-4,NA,TRBJ1-2,NA,CASSFVGSDGYTF,TGTGCCAGCAGTTTTGTAGGGAGTGATGGCTACACCTTC
TRBV18,NA,TRBJ2-2,TRBD1,CASSPPGGVPGELFF,TGTGCCAGCTCACCACCAGGGGGCGTCCCCGGGGAGCTGTTTTTT
TRBV5-1,NA,TRBJ1-2,TRBD1,CASSLESGQGLGYTF,TGCGCCAGCAGCTTGGAATCGGGACAGGGGCTCGGCTACACCTTC
TRBV11-2,NA,TRBJ2-7,TRBD1,CASSNRQGAIYEQYF,TGTGCCAGCAGCAACCGACAGGGGGCAATTTACGAGCAGTACTTC
TRBV5-8,NA,TRBJ2-5,TRBD1,CASSFDRGQETQYF,TGTGCCAGCAGCTTTGACAGGGGGCAAGAGACCCAGTACTTC
TRBV5-4,NA,TRBJ1-1,NA,CASSLGPGGSEAFF,TGTGCCAGCAGCTTGGGGCCTGGAGGGTCTGAAGCTTTCTTT
TRBV3-1/TRBV3-2,NA,TRBJ1-1,NA,CASGSHMNTEAFF,TGTGCCAGCGGTTCGCACATGAACACTGAAGCTTTCTTT
TRBV6-4,NA,TRBJ1-6,NA,CASRARGGTYNSPLHF,TGTGCCAGCAGGGCCCGCGGGGGGACTTATAATTCACCCCTCCACTTT
TRBV5-6,once,TRBJ1-1,NA,CASSLGGRGTEAFF,TGTGCCAGCAGCTTGGGGGGCAGGGGCACTGAAGCTTTCTTT
TRBV12-3/TRBV12-4,NA,TRBJ2-3,NA,CASTGTDTQYF,TGTGCCAGCACCGGGACAGATACGCAGTATTTT
TRBV11-2,NA,TRBJ2-5,TRBD2,CASTRGGANQETQYF,TGTGCCAGCACCCGGGGGGGGGCTAACCAAGAGACCCAGTACTTC
TRBV20-1,NA,TRBJ2-6,NA,CSASSGSGANVLTF,TGCAGTGCTAGTTCCGGCTCTGGGGCCAACGTCCTGACTTTC
TRBV18,NA,TRBJ1-5,NA,CASSRGGSGNQPQHF,TGTGCCAGCTCACGGGGGGGTTCGGGCAATCAGCCCCAGCATTTT
TRBV29-1,NA,TRBJ1-2,TRBD1,CSVEVGQDLYGYTF,TGCAGCGTTGAAGTCGGACAGGACCTATATGGCTACACCTTC
TRBV9,NA,TRBJ2-3,TRBD1,CASSTGQGLWADTQYF,TGTGCCAGCAGCACCGGACAGGGCCTCTGGGCAGATACGCAGTATTTT